This T cell receptor beta chain was observed in a study of tumor-infiltrating lymphocytes in primary liver carcinoma. Study-level points and caveats: Tumor region pairs shared more overlap than did tumor-adjacent and tumor-blood pairs.

Worth noting for this clonotype: Its antigen remains unidentified.

Without any cell sorting, about 18-30 mg of bulk tissue yielded co-extracted RNA and DNA. Germline V gene data show CDR1 as SGHAT and CDR2 as FQNNGV. V shed 4 bases and J shed 5 bases, with 14 bases lying between them. CDR3 length equals 14 residues. From approximately 500 ng total RNA, TCR beta cDNA was generated with a primer in the constant region. For TCR beta, libraries were produced by three nested multiplex PCR rounds using slightly modified ARM-PCR. Use of TRBV1-TRBV30 forward primers with a C-beta reverse primer characterized the first two PCR rounds, which lasted about 11 cycles each. TCRdb processed the multiplex PCR reads anew with MiXCR; each CDR3 protein has one entry. The sample yields about 54,000 distinct CDR3 sequences, 70% to 85% seen once.

The clonotype was recovered from a man aged 40-50 years with primary liver carcinoma and hepatitis B virus infection. Material for sequencing was liver tumor tissue from sampling region 2. Documented subset: tumor region T2, inferior pole. V is TRBV11-2 and J is TRBJ1-2; D gene unclear. CDR3 sequence: CASSSFGMAYGYTF. As DNA, the CDR3 is TGTGCCAGCAGCTCCTTCGGGATGGCTTATGGCTACACCTTC.